This T cell receptor beta chain stems from a study of shared T cell receptors in the human thymus. The CDR3 length is 14 residues. From germline, CDR1 is SEHNR and CDR2 FQNEAQ (reference sequence). V lost 6 bases and J lost 3, with 12 bases in between. This table comes from immunoSEQ multiplex PCR, and its TCRdb copy is limited to in-frame clones, with some not included. The top ten hold over 0.008% of the sample, which has hundreds of thousands of clones, over 75% seen once. The same sample was also studied in work on human thymus T cells. From that report: Congenital heart defects were the reason for the corrective surgery that the donors, healthy Finnish infants, were having. The thymus tissue came from resections taken during corrective heart surgery. An apparent bias in V and J gene usage was seen in thymic and blood repertoires.

The V gene is TRBV7-9, the J gene TRBJ2-1; no definite D call. The sample comprised thymocytes. The clonotype was recovered from a boy under three years old with a congenital heart defect. The CDR3 sequence is CASSPDLGYNEQFF. CDR3 coding DNA: TGTGCCAGCAGTCCCGACTTAGGCTACAATGAGCAGTTCTTC.